The rows below give T cell receptor beta chains drawn from one sample of a study of CD8 T cells in ankylosing spondylitis. One entry per CDR3 protein, called by TCRdb with MiXCR from the 5' RACE reads. The data show about 220,000 distinct CDR3 sequences, with about 7% seen just once and over 12% held by the top ten. Input material: blood, either unsorted or a sorted T cell fraction (not recorded which). These receptors originate from a male donor with ankylosing spondylitis. CDR3s include the opening cysteine and the closing phenylalanine or tryptophan. The D gene is left open where the match is weak. The size field is filled for only some rows; it gives once, few, many or a size class.

>TRBD2|TRBJ2-7|TRBV4-1|few
TGCGCCAGCAGCCAAGATACGGGACTACTATACGAGCAGTACTTC
CASSQDTGLLYEQYF
>TRBD1|TRBJ1-2|TRBV9|many
TGTGCCAGCAGCCCAGGGGGCTATGGCTACACCTTC
CASSPGGYGYTF
>TRBD2|TRBJ2-2|TRBV20-1|many
TGCAGTGCTCGGACTAGCGGGAACACCGGGGAGCTGTTTTTT
CSARTSGNTGELFF
>.|TRBJ1-1|TRBV29-1|many
TGTAGTACTCGTGGGGGACTCGGGGAGACTGAAGCTTTCTTT
CSTRGGLGETEAFF
>TRBD1|TRBJ2-7|TRBV4-3|many
TGCGCCAGCAGCCAGTTAACAGGGGTCTACGAGCAGTACTTC
CASSQLTGVYEQYF
>.|TRBJ2-2|TRBV24-1|many
TGTGCCACCAGTGCCCCAGGGGCCCAGACCGGGGAGCTGTTTTTT
CATSAPGAQTGELFF
>.|TRBJ1-2|TRBV11-2|many
TGTGCCAGCAGCTTAAGGCCCAGCTTAGAGTTC
CASSLRPSLEF
>TRBD2|TRBJ2-5|TRBV7-7|.
TGTGCTAGCAGCCAACTTCGGGGGGGCCTCGAGACCCAGTACTTC
CASSQLRGGLETQYF
>TRBD2|TRBJ2-7|TRBV5-1|few
TGCGCCAGCAGTCCCGCGGGGGTCGGCGAGCAGTACTTC
CASSPAGVGEQYF
>TRBD1|TRBJ2-1|TRBV30|.
TGTGCCTGGAGTGTACGACAGGGGTATGAGCAGTTCTTC
CAWSVRQGYEQFF
>.|TRBJ2-3|TRBV4-3|many
TGCGCCAGCAGCCAAACTAGCATAGATACGCAGTATTTT
CASSQTSIDTQYF
>.|TRBJ1-1|TRBV10-3|many
TGTGCCATCAGTGAAGGGTTCGCTGAAGCTTTCTTT
CAISEGFAEAFF
>.|TRBJ2-7|TRBV27|.
TGTGCCAGCAGTTTAACAGCGGCCTCCTACGAGCAGTACTTC
CASSLTAASYEQYF
>TRBD2|TRBJ2-1|TRBV20-1|many
TGCAGTGCCACCCCCTTAGCGGGATTTTACAATGAGCAGTTCTTC
CSATPLAGFYNEQFF
>.|TRBJ2-7|TRBV3-1|many
TGTGCCAGCAGCCCCGACTACCCCCCATATCGCGAGCAGTACTTC
CASSPDYPPYREQYF
>TRBD2|TRBJ2-3|TRBV12-3/TRBV12-4|many
TGTGCCAGCAGTCCTGAACTAGCGGACCCGGCAGATACGCAGTATTTT
CASSPELADPADTQYF
>TRBD1|TRBJ2-7|TRBV7-9|.
TGTGCCAGCATGGAGGGACAGGGGGCTTACGAGCAGTACTTC
CASMEGQGAYEQYF
>TRBD2|TRBJ2-3|TRBV12-3/TRBV12-4|.
TGTGCCAGCAGTAGGACTAGCGGGGGAAGGCGAGCAGATACGCAGTATTTT
CASSRTSGGRRADTQYF
>.|TRBJ2-7|TRBV5-1|few
TGCGCCAGCCGGCTTTCGACTGGCCCCCTTTACTTC
CASRLSTGPLYF
>TRBD2|TRBJ2-7|TRBV27|many
TGTGCCTGCCGCGGGAGCGACTCCTACGAGCAGTACTTC
CACRGSDSYEQYF
>TRBD2|TRBJ2-3|TRBV9|many
TGTGCCAGCAGCGTAGGGACTAGTCCTGGCACAGATACGCAGTATTTT
CASSVGTSPGTDTQYF
>TRBD2|TRBJ2-5|TRBV4-1|many
TGCGCCAGCACCAGGACTAGCGGGACTGGGGAGACCCAGTACTTC
CASTRTSGTGETQYF
>.|TRBJ1-5|TRBV27|many
TGTGCCAGCAGTTTTCGGGGGAATCAGCCCCAGCATTTT
CASSFRGNQPQHF
>TRBD2|TRBJ2-7|TRBV30|many
TGTGCCTGGAGTGAATTCCCTACTAGCGCACTATCCTACGAGCAGTACTTC
CAWSEFPTSALSYEQYF
>.|TRBJ2-2|TRBV23-1|.
TGCGCCAGCCCGCACGAATACACCGGGGAGCTGTTTTTT
CASPHEYTGELFF
>.|TRBJ1-1|TRBV27|many
TGTGCCAGCAGTTTACAGGGCTTGGACACTGAAGCTTTCTTT
CASSLQGLDTEAFF
>.|TRBJ2-4|TRBV7-8|.
TGTGCCAGCCAGCCAAGGGATAGGAAAAACATTCAGTACTTC
CASQPRDRKNIQYF
>.|TRBJ2-2|TRBV18|.
TGTGCCAGCTCACCGGAGATGCCCGGGGAGCTGTTTTTT
CASSPEMPGELFF
>.|TRBJ2-7|TRBV5-6|.
TGTGCCAGCAGCTTGGCAGGGAGCCCCTACGAGCAGTACTTC
CASSLAGSPYEQYF
>TRBD2|TRBJ2-7|TRBV4-3|.
TGCGCCAGCAGCCAAGGGTCTAGCGGGAGGTACGAGCAGTACTTC
CASSQGSSGRYEQYF
>TRBD2|TRBJ2-3|TRBV28|many
TGTGCCAGCAAGGAAGGTACTAGCGTAGCTGGGGATACGCAGTATTTT
CASKEGTSVAGDTQYF
>.|TRBJ1-2|TRBV2|many
TGTGCCAGCTATAGGGTCCGCTATGGCTACACCTTC
CASYRVRYGYTF
>TRBD2|TRBJ2-1|TRBV4-3|many
TGCGCCAGCAGCCAAGAGGCAGCGGGGGGGGATGAGCAGTTCTTC
CASSQEAAGGDEQFF
>TRBD1|TRBJ1-2|TRBV6-5|.
TGTGCCAGCAGTTCCCTAGGGACAGGGGGCAGGTATGGCTACACCTTC
CASSSLGTGGRYGYTF
>.|TRBJ2-3|TRBV10-3|.
TGTGCCATCAGAGCAGGGGTAGGACGGGAGACAGATACGCAGTATTTT
CAIRAGVGRETDTQYF
>.|TRBJ1-1|TRBV19|many
TGTGCCAGTAGTGAGACAGGATCGACTGAAGCTTTCTTT
CASSETGSTEAFF
>.|TRBJ2-7|TRBV27|many
TGTGCCAGCAGTTTAAACGAGCAGTACTTC
CASSLNEQYF
>TRBD2|TRBJ2-7|TRBV6-2/TRBV6-3|many
TGTGCCAGCAGAGAAAGCGGGAACCCCTACGAGCAGTACTTC
CASRESGNPYEQYF
>TRBD2|TRBJ2-1|TRBV27|many
TGTGCCAGCAGTTTGGGGCGCGGGAGGCGATACAATGAGCAGTTCTTC
CASSLGRGRRYNEQFF
>.|TRBJ1-2|TRBV5-1|few
TGCGCCAGCAGCTTGGCCAGTACTAACTATGGCTACACCTTC
CASSLASTNYGYTF
>TRBD2|TRBJ2-3|TRBV24-1|many
TGTGCCACCACCAGCGGGAATGCGGCAGATACGCAGTATTTT
CATTSGNAADTQYF
>.|TRBJ2-7|TRBV27|few
TGTGCCAGCAGTCTAGCTGCGGTGTACGAGCAGTACTTC
CASSLAAVYEQYF
>.|TRBJ2-7|TRBV6-5|.
TGTGCCAGCAGGGTGTCCTACGAGCAGTACTTC
CASRVSYEQYF